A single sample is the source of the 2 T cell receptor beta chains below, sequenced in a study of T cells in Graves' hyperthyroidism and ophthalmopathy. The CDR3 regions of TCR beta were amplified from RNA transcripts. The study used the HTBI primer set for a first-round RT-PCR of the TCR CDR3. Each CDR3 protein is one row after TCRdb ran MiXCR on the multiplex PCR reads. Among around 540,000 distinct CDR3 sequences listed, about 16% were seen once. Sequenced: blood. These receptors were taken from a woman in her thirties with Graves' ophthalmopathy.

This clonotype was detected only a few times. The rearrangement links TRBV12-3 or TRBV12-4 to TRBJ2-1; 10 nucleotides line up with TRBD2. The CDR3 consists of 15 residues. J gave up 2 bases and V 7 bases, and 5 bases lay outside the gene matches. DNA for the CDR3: TGTGCCAGCACCGTACTAGCGGGACCCTACAATGAGCAGTTCTTC. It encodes CASTVLAGPYNEQFF.

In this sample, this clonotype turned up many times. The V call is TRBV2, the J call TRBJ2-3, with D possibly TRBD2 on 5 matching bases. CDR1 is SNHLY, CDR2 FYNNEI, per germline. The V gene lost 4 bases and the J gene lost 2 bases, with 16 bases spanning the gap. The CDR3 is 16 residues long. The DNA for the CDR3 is TGTGCCAGCAGTGGTCGGGTCGCAGCGGCCACAGATACGCAGTATTTT. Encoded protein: CASSGRVAAATDTQYF.